The T cell receptor beta chain under discussion was sequenced for a study of blood T cell repertoires in COVID-19. Looking at the study overall: Samples representing acute and convalescent COVID-19 were sourced from the United States, Italy and Spain. T cells, B-cell-depleted T cells, or PBMCs supplied cDNA or gDNA.

There are 15 residues in the CDR3. J gave up 6 bases and V 7 bases, and 11 bases lay outside the gene matches. CDR1 is KGHDR and CDR2 is SFDVKD in the germline V gene. During active infection, Seattle patients enrolled and were then monitored through disease. As processed by the authors: Amplification from reference gene primers served as the basis for estimated nucleated cell counts. The method was immunoSEQ multiplex PCR; TCRdb's version includes in-frame clones alone and lacks a portion of them. V and J calls and clone size are as listed in that table; D and trimming were resolved from the DNA. The repertoire consists of about 250,000 clones, with over 75% occurring once and the leading ten covering roughly 0.94%.

The sample taken for sequencing was peripheral blood. This TCR derives from a human donor with COVID-19, enrolled during active disease. The donor label of this sample is uncertain. The V call is TRBV24-1, the J call TRBJ1-1, with 9 bases aligning to TRBD1. The CDR3 reads CATRGATGGAAEAFF. In nucleotides, the CDR3 is TGTGCCACCAGGGGAGCCACAGGGGGCGCCGCTGAAGCTTTCTTT.